This entry lists 28 T cell receptor beta chains sequenced from one sample in a study of T cell responses to AZD1222 COVID-19 vaccine. TCRdb keeps only in-frame clones here, not all; method: immunoSEQ multiplex PCR. Seen here are 44,000 or so clones, over 80% observed once, and the top ten hold over 40%. The specimen comprised peripheral blood, sampled on day 0 of AZD1222 vaccination. The receptors shown here come from an adult in good health.

The rearrangement links TRBV6-5 to TRBJ1-5; D remains unclear. The CDR3 contains 12 residues. Germline V gene data show CDR1 as MNHEY and CDR2 as SVGAGI. The germline V and J ends were trimmed by 11 bases and 0 bases, with 8 bases remaining between them. This CDR3 reads CAVGYSNQPQHF. The CDR3 nucleotides read TGTGCCGTCGGGTATAGCAATCAGCCCCAGCATTTT.

The chain employs TRBV13 and TRBJ2-2; D gene uncertain. This CDR3 is built from 15 residues. Trimming took off 5 bases at V and 0 bases at J, with 10 bases between the two ends. Germline V CDR1 and CDR2: PRHDT, FYEKMQ (reference sequence). The CDR3 here is CASSPRVANTGELFF. For the CDR3, the DNA is TGTGCCAGCAGCCCCCGGGTCGCGAACACCGGGGAGCTGTTTTTT.

The gene calls are TRBV28 and TRBJ1-5; D is ambiguous. The CDR3 is 17 residues long. The ends were cut back, 6 bases at V and 2 bases at J, with 20 bases in the middle. The V gene's germline CDR1 is MDHEN and CDR2 SYDVKM. The CDR3 region has the DNA TGTGCCAGCAGGGATGGTTTGGGGAGGTTGGGCAATCAGCCCCAGCATTTT. Amino acids: CASRDGLGRLGNQPQHF.

This clone is medium-sized. The V call is TRBV11-1, the J call TRBJ2-7; D remains ambiguous. Deletions cut 5 bases from V and 4 bases from J, with 9 bases between. In germline, CDR1 is SGHAT, CDR2 FQDESV (reference sequence). The CDR3 loop spans 12 amino acids. This chain's CDR3 is CASSAQFYEQYF. In DNA form, the CDR3 reads TGTGCCAGCAGCGCCCAGTTTTACGAGCAGTACTTC.

This clone was recorded once. The chain joins TRBV5-1 to TRBJ2-3; 8 positions agree with TRBD2. The CDR3 is 15 residues long. V lost 5 bases, J lost 1 base, and 6 bases stayed unmatched. The germline CDR1 and CDR2 sequences are SGHRS and YFSETQ. As DNA, the CDR3 is TGCGCCAGCAGTCGTCCCGGGGGGGGCACAGATACGCAGTATTTT. This codes for CASSRPGGGTDTQYF.

The rearrangement joins TRBV20-1 to TRBJ2-7, with 9 bases identical to TRBD1. This CDR3 is built from 15 residues. Germline loops: CDR1 DFQATT, CDR2 SNEGSKA (reference sequence). The junction had 11 bases not matched to a gene; V was cut back by 3 bases and J by 5 bases. The CDR3 nucleotides are TGCAGTGCTAGTGCTCTGGGACAGGGTAGGAACGAGCAGTACTTC. It encodes CSASALGQGRNEQYF.

The chain employs TRBV5-1 and TRBJ2-5, with TRBD2 matching 8 bases. The V gene end was trimmed by 7 bases and the J gene end by 2 bases; junction bases not matched to a gene: 4. The CDR3 is made up of 13 amino acids. The germline V gene has CDR1 SGHRS and CDR2 YFSETQ. Here the CDR3 DNA reads TGCGCCAGCGGCGGGGGGCTTCAAGAGACCCAGTACTTC. As protein: CASGGGLQETQYF.

This clone was detected only a few times. The V call is TRBV19, the J call TRBJ1-6, with D possibly TRBD1 on 5 matching bases. The CDR3 has 16 residues. V lost 5 bases to trimming and J lost 8 bases, with 19 bases between them. Germline V gene sequence: CDR1 LNHDA, CDR2 SQIVND (reference sequence). The CDR3 region is CASSSVRQGFYSPLHF. Here the CDR3 DNA reads TGTGCCAGTAGTTCCGTTCGGCAGGGTTTCTATTCACCCCTCCACTTT.

V and J are TRBV2 and TRBJ2-3; 8 bases match TRBD1. Germline V gene data show CDR1 as SNHLY and CDR2 as FYNNEI. The CDR3 extends over 15 amino acids. V lost 7 bases and J lost 11; bases outside the gene matches: 17. In DNA form, the CDR3 reads TGTGCCAGCATTCCATCCCCGGGACAGGCTGAGGTGCAGTATTTT. The encoded protein is CASIPSPGQAEVQYF.

The J gene is TRBJ2-7, the V gene TRBV19, with 7 nucleotides matching TRBD1. V shed 5 bases and J 3 bases; nucleotides not matched to a gene: 4. The V gene's germline CDR1 is LNHDA and CDR2 SQIVND (reference sequence). CDR3 length equals 13 residues. Here the CDR3 reads CASSVGTDYEQYF. The CDR3, as DNA: TGTGCCAGTAGTGTCGGGACAGACTACGAGCAGTACTTC.

The genes are TRBV5-1 and TRBJ2-1, with TRBD2 matching over 7 bases. V dropped 4 bases and J dropped 9; count of bases not matched to a gene: 16. Germline CDR1 reads SGHRS; CDR2 reads YFSETQ. This CDR3 comprises 16 residues. The DNA of the CDR3 is TGCGCCAGCAGCCTCGACGGTGGGAGGGCCCTGGCTGAGCAGTTCTTC. Translation gives CASSLDGGRALAEQFF.

The gene calls are TRBV4-1 and TRBJ1-5; D gene uncertain. Germline-derived CDR1 and CDR2 are MGHRA and YSYEKL. CDR3 size: 15 residues. Trimming left V 4 bases short and J 3 bases short, with 13 bases between. The CDR3 protein is CASSLSGGPNQPQHF. Written as DNA, the CDR3 is TGCGCCAGCAGCCTGTCCGGAGGGCCCAATCAGCCCCAGCATTTT.

This clone was counted only a few times. The chain employs TRBV7-3 and TRBJ2-2; maybe TRBD2 (6 bases). The CDR3 is 14 residues long. V gave up 5 bases and J gave up 4 bases, with 11 bases separating them. Germline V CDR1 and CDR2: SGHTA, FQGTGA. The CDR3 region is CASSAGSGTGELFF. The CDR3 bases are TGTGCCAGCAGCGCCGGGAGTGGCACCGGGGAGCTGTTTTTT.

The CDR3 reads CASSSGNPGTYNSPLHF. The CDR3 bases are TGTGCCAGCAGCTCCGGCAACCCGGGGACCTATAATTCACCCCTCCACTTT. The V and J genes are TRBV7-2 and TRBJ1-6; no definite D call. Trimming removed 4 bases at V and 2 bases at J, with 15 bases between. CDR1 is SGHTA, CDR2 FQGNSA, per germline. CDR3 size: 17 residues. Looking up the rest from reference TRBV7-2 and TRBJ1-6 gives the full variable domain: GAGVSQSPSNKVTEKGKDVELRCDPISGHTALYWYRQSLGQGLEFLIYFQGNSAPDKSGLPSDRFSAERTGGSVSTLTIQRTQQEDSAVYLCASSSGNPGTYNSPLHFGNGTRLTVT.

The chain has TRBV30 and TRBJ2-7; 11 positions agree with TRBD2. With V trimmed by 3 bases and J by 3 bases, 10 bases remained unmatched. The germline V gene encodes CDR1 GTSNPN and CDR2 SVGIG (reference sequence). The CDR3 sequence is 16 residues long. The CDR3 protein is CAWRGTSGNVLYEQYF. The CDR3 DNA sequence: TGTGCCTGGAGGGGGACTAGCGGAAACGTACTCTACGAGCAGTACTTC.

V gene TRBV28 combines with J gene TRBJ1-1; the D is unclear. The CDR3 spans 11 residues. The V end lost 5 bases, the J end lost 3 bases, and 4 bases lay between the germline ends. Germline loops: CDR1 MDHEN, CDR2 SYDVKM. The CDR3 is CASSIYTEAFF. CDR3 bases: TGTGCCAGCAGTATATACACTGAAGCTTTCTTT. Variable domain in full (rest from reference TRBV28 and TRBJ1-1): DVKVTQSSRYLVKRTGEKVFLECVQDMDHENMFWYRQDPGLGLRLIYFSYDVKMKEKGDIPEGYSVSREKKERFSLILESASTNQTSMYLCASSIYTEAFFGQGTRLTVV.

The gene calls are TRBV19 and TRBJ1-5; 12 positions agree with TRBD1. Per the germline V gene, CDR1 is LNHDA and CDR2 is SQIVND (reference sequence). This CDR3 is 14 amino acids long. Losses at the gene ends were 5 bases for V and 8 bases for J; bases not matched to a gene: 4. CDR3 in DNA: TGTGCCAGTAGTGGGACAGGGGGCTTGAAGCCCCAGCATTTT. This sequence encodes CASSGTGGLKPQHF.

This clone was seen once. The V call is TRBV6-1, the J call TRBJ1-5, with unresolved D. This CDR3 spans 15 amino acids. Trimming cost V 4 bases and J 3 bases, with 13 bases left between them. Germline V CDR1 and CDR2: MNHNS, SASEGT. The CDR3, as DNA: TGTGCCAGCAGTGGAGCCGGCGCAAACAATCAGCCCCAGCATTTT. Its translation is CASSGAGANNQPQHF.

This clone was seen once. V is TRBV6-5 and J is TRBJ2-2, with TRBD1 matching 11 bases. The CDR3 covers 15 residues. V dropped 6 bases and J dropped 4; count of bases not matched to a gene: 4. Germline V gene data show CDR1 as MNHEY and CDR2 as SVGAGI. CDR3 amino acids: CASSRDRGGTGELFF. CDR3 bases: TGTGCCAGCAGCCGGGACAGGGGGGGCACCGGGGAGCTGTTTTTT.

The rearrangement uses TRBV6-6 and TRBJ1-5; 8 nucleotides match TRBD1. The germline CDR1 and CDR2 sequences are MNHNY and SVGAGI (reference sequence). The CDR3 is 15 amino acids. Trimming at V came to 2 bases and at J to 2 bases, leaving 2 bases not matched to a gene. The CDR3 spells CASSYTGGGNQPQHF. CDR3 DNA sequence: TGTGCCAGCAGTTACACAGGGGGAGGCAATCAGCCCCAGCATTTT.

V usage is TRBV27 and J usage is TRBJ1-2, with TRBD1 identical over 8 bases. The trim removed 4 bases at V and 4 bases at J, leaving 8 bases unmatched. The germline gives CDR1 MNHEY, CDR2 SMNVEV (reference sequence). The CDR3 totals 15 residues. CDR3 sequence (DNA): TGTGCCAGCAGTTCGGGACAGGCGCTAGCCTATGGCTACACCTTC. Translated, it gives CASSSGQALAYGYTF.

Regarding this clone: Sequence at one end of the junction differs from germline and may be a read error. The V call is TRBV4-1, the J call TRBJ1-1; D is unresolved. This CDR3 has 12 residues. CDR1 is MGHRA, CDR2 YSYEKL, per germline. The CDR3 DNA reads as TGCGCCAGCCGCCAAATGAACACTGAAGCTTTCTTT. This encodes CASRQMNTEAFF.

The chain is built from TRBV13 and TRBJ2-2; the D gene is possibly TRBD1 (6 bases). The CDR3 is 17 residues long. V was cut by 7 bases and J by 5 bases, with 23 bases left in between. Germline V gene sequence: CDR1 PRHDT, CDR2 FYEKMQ (reference sequence). In DNA, the CDR3 is TGTGCCAGCACCTCATACCAGGGACAACTGATGACCGGGGAGCTGTTTTTT. Protein: CASTSYQGQLMTGELFF.

The chain links TRBV10-2 to TRBJ2-7; 9 bases fit TRBD1. Germline CDR1 and CDR2: WSHSY and SAAADI. J lost 6 bases, V lost 6 bases, and 9 bases had no gene match. The CDR3 totals 14 residues. The CDR3 DNA follows: TGCGCCAGCAGGACCGGGACAGGGCTGGGCGAGCAGTACTTC. It encodes CASRTGTGLGEQYF.

J is TRBJ1-6 and V is TRBV11-2; a possible D gene is TRBD1 (6 bases). Deletions cut 4 bases from V and 9 bases from J, with 13 bases between. This CDR3 region has 14 residues. Germline CDR1 and CDR2: SGHAT and FQNNGV. The DNA for the CDR3 is TGTGCCAGCAGCTCTCGGCAGGGGCGTTCACCCCTCCACTTT. Amino acid sequence: CASSSRQGRSPLHF.

This clone was seen just once. This chain joins TRBV5-6 and TRBJ2-6; TRBD2 matches 7 bases. V shed 6 bases and J 0 bases; nucleotides not matched to a gene: 6. Germline V lookup: CDR1 SGHDT, CDR2 YYEEEE. This CDR3 is 16 amino acids long. The CDR3 DNA reads as TGTGCCAGCACCTCTCGGGGGGTCTCTGGGGCCAACGTCCTGACTTTC. Its translation: CASTSRGVSGANVLTF. Combining the CDR3 with reference TRBV5-6 and TRBJ2-6 gives the whole variable domain DAGVTQSPTHLIKTRGQQVTLRCSPKSGHDTVSWYQQALGQGPQFIFQYYEEEERQRGNFPDRFSGHQFPNYSSELNVNALLLGDSALYLCASTSRGVSGANVLTFGAGSRLTVL.

In DNA, the CDR3 is TGCGCCAGCAGCTTCGGGGCAGGGGTGACCGGGGAGCTGTTTTTT. Amino acid sequence: CASSFGAGVTGELFF. The gene calls are TRBV5-1 and TRBJ2-2, with D tentatively TRBD1 (6 bases). The CDR3 extends over 15 amino acids. Germline V gene lookup returns CDR1 SGHRS and CDR2 YFSETQ. The germline V and J ends were trimmed by 2 bases and 5 bases, with 13 bases remaining between them.

The chain has TRBV9 and TRBJ2-5; D might be TRBD1 (5 bases). The ends were cut back, 4 bases at V and 5 bases at J, with 12 bases in the middle. CDR1 is SGDLS and CDR2 is YYNGEE in the germline V gene. The CDR3 covers 13 residues. CDR3 residues: CASSPNPGETQYF. The CDR3 bases are TGTGCCAGCAGCCCGAACCCAGGGGAGACCCAGTACTTC.